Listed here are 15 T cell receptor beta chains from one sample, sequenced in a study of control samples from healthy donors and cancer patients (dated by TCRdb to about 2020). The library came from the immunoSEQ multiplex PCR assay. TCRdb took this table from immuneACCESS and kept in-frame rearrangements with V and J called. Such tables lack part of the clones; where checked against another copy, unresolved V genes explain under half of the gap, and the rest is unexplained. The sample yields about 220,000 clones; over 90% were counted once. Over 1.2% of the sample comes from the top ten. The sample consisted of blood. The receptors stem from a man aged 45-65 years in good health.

This CDR3 is CASSPQGVVNTEAFF. The CDR3 DNA follows: TGTGCCAGCAGCCCACAGGGGGTAGTAAACACTGAAGCTTTCTTT. The chain is built from TRBV7-2 and TRBJ1-1; the match to TRBD1 covers 8 bases. V was pared by 5 bases and J by 2 bases, with 7 bases of the junction left unmatched. The CDR3 extends over 15 amino acids. The germline CDR1 and CDR2 sequences are SGHTA and FQGNSA.

CDR3 region: CASSRRDGLSNQPQHF. CDR3 DNA sequence: TGTGCCAGCTCACGCCGGGACGGACTAAGCAATCAGCCCCAGCATTTT. The rearrangement joins TRBV18 to TRBJ1-5; D may be TRBD1 (5 bases). CDR3 length: 16 amino acids. The V gene lost 4 bases and the J gene lost 1 base, with 14 bases spanning the gap. Germline V CDR1 and CDR2: KGHSH, LQKENI.

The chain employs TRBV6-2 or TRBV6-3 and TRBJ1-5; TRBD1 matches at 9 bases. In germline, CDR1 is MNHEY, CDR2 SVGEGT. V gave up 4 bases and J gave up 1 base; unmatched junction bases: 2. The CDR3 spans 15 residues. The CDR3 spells CASSSGQGSNQPQHF. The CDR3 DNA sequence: TGTGCCAGCAGTTCTGGACAGGGGAGCAATCAGCCCCAGCATTTT.

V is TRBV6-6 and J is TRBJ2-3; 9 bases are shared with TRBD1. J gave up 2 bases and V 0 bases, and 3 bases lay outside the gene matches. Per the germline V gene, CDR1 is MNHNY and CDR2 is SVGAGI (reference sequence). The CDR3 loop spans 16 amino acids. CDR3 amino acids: CASSYSGTGYTDTQYF. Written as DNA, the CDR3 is TGTGCCAGCAGTTACTCTGGGACAGGGTACACAGATACGCAGTATTTT.

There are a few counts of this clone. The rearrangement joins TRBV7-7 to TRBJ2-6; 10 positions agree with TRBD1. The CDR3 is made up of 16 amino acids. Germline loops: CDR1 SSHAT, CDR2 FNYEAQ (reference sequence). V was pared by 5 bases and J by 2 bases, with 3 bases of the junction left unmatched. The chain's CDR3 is CASSPGTGAGANVLTF. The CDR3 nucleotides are TGTGCCAGCAGCCCAGGGACAGGGGCTGGGGCCAACGTCCTGACTTTC.

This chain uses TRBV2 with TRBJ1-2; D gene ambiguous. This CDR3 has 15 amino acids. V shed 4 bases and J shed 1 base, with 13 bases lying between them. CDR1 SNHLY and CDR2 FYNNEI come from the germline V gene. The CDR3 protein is CASSVLGIRNYGYTF. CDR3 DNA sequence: TGTGCCAGCAGTGTCCTCGGGATCCGTAACTATGGCTACACCTTC.

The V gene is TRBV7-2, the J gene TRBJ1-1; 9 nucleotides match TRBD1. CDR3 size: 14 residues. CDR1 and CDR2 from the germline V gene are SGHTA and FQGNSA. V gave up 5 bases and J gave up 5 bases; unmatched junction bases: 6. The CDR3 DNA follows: TGTGCCAGCAGCCCCCTACAGGGGGCTACTGAAGCTTTCTTT. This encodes CASSPLQGATEAFF.

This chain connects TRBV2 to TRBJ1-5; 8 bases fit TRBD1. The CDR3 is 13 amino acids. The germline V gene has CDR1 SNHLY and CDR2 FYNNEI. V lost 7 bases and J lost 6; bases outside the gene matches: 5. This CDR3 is CASTGQGLQPQHF. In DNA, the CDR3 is TGTGCCAGCACCGGACAGGGACTTCAGCCCCAGCATTTT.

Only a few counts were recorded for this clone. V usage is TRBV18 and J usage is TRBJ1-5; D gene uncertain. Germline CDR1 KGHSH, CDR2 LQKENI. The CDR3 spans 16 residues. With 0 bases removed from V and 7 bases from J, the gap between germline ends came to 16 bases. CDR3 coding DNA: TGTGCCAGCTCACCACCGGGAACCCTTGACCGGCAGCCCCAGCATTTT. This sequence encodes CASSPPGTLDRQPQHF.

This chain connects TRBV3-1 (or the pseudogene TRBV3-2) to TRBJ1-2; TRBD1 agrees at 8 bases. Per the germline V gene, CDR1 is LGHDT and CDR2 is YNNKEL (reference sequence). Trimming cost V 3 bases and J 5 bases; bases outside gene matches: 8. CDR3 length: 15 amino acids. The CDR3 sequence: CASSQSPQGVYGYTF. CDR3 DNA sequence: TGTGCCAGCAGCCAGAGCCCACAGGGGGTTTATGGCTACACCTTC.

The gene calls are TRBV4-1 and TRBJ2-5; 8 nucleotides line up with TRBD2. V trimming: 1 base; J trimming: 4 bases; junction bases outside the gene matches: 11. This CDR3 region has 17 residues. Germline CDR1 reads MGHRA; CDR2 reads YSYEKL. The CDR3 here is CASSQGAFGGARETQYF. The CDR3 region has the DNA TGCGCCAGCAGCCAAGGAGCTTTCGGGGGGGCCAGAGAGACCCAGTACTTC.

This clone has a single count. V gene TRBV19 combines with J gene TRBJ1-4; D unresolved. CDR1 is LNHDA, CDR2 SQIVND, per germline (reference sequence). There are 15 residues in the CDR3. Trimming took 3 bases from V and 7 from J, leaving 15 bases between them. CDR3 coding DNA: TGTGCCAGTAGTATGGACGGCCGCACGGGTGAAAAACTGTTTTTT. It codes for CASSMDGRTGEKLFF.

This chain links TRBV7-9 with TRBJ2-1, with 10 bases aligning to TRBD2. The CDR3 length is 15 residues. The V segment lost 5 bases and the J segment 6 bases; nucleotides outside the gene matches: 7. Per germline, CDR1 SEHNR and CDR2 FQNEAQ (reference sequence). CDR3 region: CASSRSGGAGNEQFF. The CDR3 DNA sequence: TGTGCCAGCAGCCGCAGCGGGGGGGCGGGCAATGAGCAGTTCTTC. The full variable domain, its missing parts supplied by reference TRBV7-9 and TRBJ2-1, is DTGVSQNPRHKITKRGQNVTFRCDPISEHNRLYWYRQTLGQGPEFLTYFQNEAQLEKSRLLSDRFSAERPKGSFSTLEIQRTEQGDSAMYLCASSRSGGAGNEQFFGPGTRLTVL.

For the CDR3, the DNA is TGTGCCACCAGTGACCCTAGTAGGGACTACGAGCAGTACTTC. Translating it yields CATSDPSRDYEQYF. This chain connects TRBV24-1 to TRBJ2-7; D is unresolved. The CDR3 has 14 residues. CDR1 and CDR2 from the germline V gene are KGHDR and SFDVKD. Trimming took 4 bases from V and 3 from J, leaving 12 bases between them.

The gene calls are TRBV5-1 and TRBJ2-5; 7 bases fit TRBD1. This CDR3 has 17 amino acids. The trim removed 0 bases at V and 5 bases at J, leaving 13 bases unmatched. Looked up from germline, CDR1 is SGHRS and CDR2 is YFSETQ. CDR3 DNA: TGCGCCAGCAGCTTGGATGCCAGGGAAGGGGGCGGGGAGACCCAGTACTTC. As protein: CASSLDAREGGGETQYF.